Each of the 4 T cell receptor beta chains below was sequenced from the same sample in a study of T cell repertoires in cytomegalovirus infection. TCRdb independently ran MiXCR on the reads; one entry per CDR3 protein. The profile covers hundreds of thousands of distinct CDR3 sequences, with 9.6% appearing a single time and less than 3% taken by the ten largest. Sequencing input: PBMCs. The receptors originated from a human donor in good health (CMV status not recorded). Some clones in this sample may be carry-over from other donors' samples.

In this sample, this clonotype turned up many times. The chain carries TRBV28 and TRBJ2-6; no definite D call. Trimming removed 8 bases at V and 0 bases at J, with 8 bases between. Per the germline V gene, CDR1 is MDHEN and CDR2 is SYDVKM. The CDR3 totals 14 residues. CDR3 DNA sequence: TGTGCCAGCTCCTTTCACTCTGGGGCCAACGTCCTGACTTTC. Its protein is CASSFHSGANVLTF.

This clonotype has ten or more counts. The chain joins TRBV18 to TRBJ1-2; D perhaps matches TRBD1 (6 bases). V was trimmed by 3 bases and J by 0 bases, leaving 17 bases between them. The CDR3 consists of 17 residues. Germline V gene sequence: CDR1 KGHSH, CDR2 LQKENI. CDR3 amino acids: CASSPILDRTPNYGYTF. CDR3 coding DNA: TGTGCCAGCTCACCTATCTTGGACAGAACTCCTAACTATGGCTACACCTTC.

There are many counts of this clonotype. The CDR3 bases are TGTGCCAGCAGCCATAACCCCGACAGACCCAAAGAGACCCAGTACTTC. Translating it yields CASSHNPDRPKETQYF. The chain employs TRBV7-6 and TRBJ2-5; D might be TRBD1 (5 bases). Trimming shortened V by 5 bases and J by 3 bases, and 19 bases separated the two germline ends. The CDR3 covers 16 residues. Germline V gene lookup returns CDR1 SGHVS and CDR2 FNYEAQ. The full variable domain, with the rest looked up from reference TRBV7-6 and TRBJ2-5, is GAGVSQSPRYKVTKRGQDVALRCDPISGHVSLYWYRQALGQGPEFLTYFNYEAQQDKSGLPNDRFSAERPEGSISTLTIQRTEQRDSAMYRCASSHNPDRPKETQYFGPGTRLLVL.

This clonotype has just a few counts. The chain combines TRBV28 with TRBJ2-7; 7 bases map to TRBD2. This CDR3 contains 13 residues. The germline gives CDR1 MDHEN, CDR2 SYDVKM. The V segment lost 3 bases and the J segment 4 bases; nucleotides outside the gene matches: 3. The CDR3 spells CASSFQGGYEQYV. The CDR3, as DNA: TGTGCCAGCAGTTTTCAGGGAGGGTACGAGCAGTACGTC.